These T cell receptor beta chains were read from a single sample in a study of blood T cell repertoires in COVID-19. TCRdb's copy holds only in-frame clones and misses some; the assay was immunoSEQ multiplex PCR. The sample has tens of thousands of clones, around 84% seen once. The sample comprised peripheral blood. These receptors all come from a human donor in a cohort sampled during active COVID-19. The CDR3 runs from the conserved cysteine through the conserved F or W. Some rows mark clone size as missing; the rest say once, few, many or name a class of expanded clone.

V gene: TRBV6-2/TRBV6-3
J gene: TRBJ1-2
clone size: -
CDR3 protein: CASSPTEKRTAIYGYTF

V gene: TRBV19
J gene: TRBJ2-7
clone size: -
CDR3 protein: CASSKRTGGNYEQYF

V gene: TRBV18
J gene: TRBJ1-2
clone size: -
CDR3 protein: CASSPGTAEFGYTF

V gene: TRBV28
J gene: TRBJ2-7
clone size: -
CDR3 protein: CASSVQGDTYEQYF

V gene: TRBV3-1/TRBV3-2
J gene: TRBJ2-7
clone size: -
CDR3 protein: CASSLTSSYEQYF

V gene: TRBV6-4
J gene: TRBJ1-2
clone size: -
CDR3 protein: CASRPARQVGGYTF

V gene: TRBV12-5
J gene: TRBJ1-4
clone size: -
CDR3 protein: CASGFAQIATNEKLFF

V gene: TRBV19
J gene: TRBJ1-2
clone size: -
CDR3 protein: CASSTGQLFYTF

V gene: TRBV6-5
J gene: TRBJ1-5
clone size: -
CDR3 protein: CASSSSGTANQPQHF

V gene: TRBV5-6
J gene: TRBJ2-2
clone size: once
CDR3 protein: CASSFLVKELFF

V gene: TRBV6-5
J gene: TRBJ1-1
clone size: -
CDR3 protein: CASSYARGRSIEAFF

V gene: TRBV19
J gene: TRBJ2-7
clone size: -
CDR3 protein: CASSMGDRGYYEQYF

V gene: TRBV10-3
J gene: TRBJ1-5
clone size: -
CDR3 protein: CAISDLTGSQPQHF

V gene: TRBV2
J gene: TRBJ2-5
clone size: -
CDR3 protein: CASRGGETQYF

V gene: TRBV7-8
J gene: TRBJ2-1
clone size: -
CDR3 protein: CASSLRTRHNEQFF

V gene: TRBV11-2
J gene: TRBJ2-7
clone size: -
CDR3 protein: CASGGLASSYEQYF

V gene: TRBV5-1
J gene: TRBJ2-1
clone size: -
CDR3 protein: CASSNGGSNEQFF

V gene: TRBV5-1
J gene: TRBJ1-2
clone size: once
CDR3 protein: CASSLVGTGGFGYTF

V gene: TRBV3-1/TRBV3-2
J gene: TRBJ2-7
clone size: -
CDR3 protein: CASSQWTSGDSSYEQYF

V gene: TRBV28
J gene: TRBJ2-3
clone size: -
CDR3 protein: CASSDSGRRSTDTQYF

V gene: TRBV6-5
J gene: TRBJ2-3
clone size: -
CDR3 protein: CASTKDRGNADTQYF

V gene: TRBV24-1
J gene: TRBJ1-5
clone size: -
CDR3 protein: CAPTSLRDSRSIHQPQHF

V gene: TRBV3-1/TRBV3-2
J gene: TRBJ2-7
clone size: -
CDR3 protein: CASSQDWQGISEQYF

V gene: TRBV7-9
J gene: TRBJ2-7
clone size: -
CDR3 protein: CASSSAGTGHSYEQYF

V gene: TRBV24-1
J gene: TRBJ2-1
clone size: -
CDR3 protein: CATSDPGSGGNEQFF

V gene: TRBV19
J gene: TRBJ2-1
clone size: -
CDR3 protein: CAIGTGIYNEQFF

V gene: TRBV7-9
J gene: TRBJ1-1
clone size: once
CDR3 protein: CASSLAPGAFF

V gene: TRBV28
J gene: TRBJ1-4
clone size: -
CDR3 protein: CASNTKRRAYNEKLFF

V gene: TRBV19
J gene: TRBJ1-2
clone size: -
CDR3 protein: CASSQRPQEGYTF

V gene: TRBV12-3/TRBV12-4
J gene: TRBJ1-3
clone size: few
CDR3 protein: CASSLWSLNTIYF

V gene: TRBV4-3
J gene: TRBJ2-2
clone size: -
CDR3 protein: CASSQGLDTGELFF

V gene: TRBV5-6
J gene: TRBJ1-5
clone size: once
CDR3 protein: CASSSRMNRGNSPQHF

V gene: TRBV19
J gene: TRBJ2-5
clone size: -
CDR3 protein: CASSGRGGAQETQYF